Listed below are T cell receptor beta chains from one sample, sequenced in a study of blood T cells in healthy people across ages. TCRdb fed the 5' RACE reads into MiXCR, producing one record per CDR3 protein. The sample has 1,500,000 or so distinct CDR3 sequences; around 55% are singletons. Sequencing was performed on blood. The source is a man between 18 and 35 years old in good health. Both conserved end residues are part of each CDR3. The D gene is left open where the match is weak. The size field is filled for only some rows; it gives once, few, many or a size class.

j_call v_call clone_size d_call cdr3_aa cdr3_nt
TRBJ1-5 TRBV6-6 - - CASNRIRQPQHF TGTGCCAGCAACAGGATTAGACAGCCCCAGCATTTT
TRBJ1-5 TRBV6-2/TRBV6-3 - - CASQTGPTYSNQPQHF TGTGCCTCCCAGACAGGACCAACCTATAGCAATCAGCCCCAGCATTTT
TRBJ2-5 TRBV5-1 - - CASSYRDSKRETQYF TGCGCCAGCAGCTATAGGGACTCCAAGCGGGAGACCCAGTACTTC
TRBJ2-4 TRBV20-1 once - CSARDGSLAKNIQYF TGCAGTGCTAGAGATGGCTCTTTAGCCAAAAACATTCAGTACTTC
TRBJ2-7 TRBV2 - - CASIKRDTGEQYF TGTGCCAGCATCAAAAGGGACACGGGAGAGCAGTACTTC
TRBJ2-7 TRBV20-1 - TRBD2 CSASAPTSGVYEQYF TGCAGTGCTAGCGCCCCGACTAGCGGGGTCTACGAGCAGTACTTC
TRBJ2-5 TRBV4-2 many TRBD2 CASSQPTSGQETQYF TGTGCCAGCAGCCAACCTACTAGCGGCCAAGAGACCCAGTACTTC
TRBJ1-4 TRBV12-3/TRBV12-4 - - CASSSPGSVGEKLFF TGTGCCAGCAGCTCCCCCGGGTCGGTGGGTGAAAAACTGTTTTTT
TRBJ1-2 TRBV5-6 - - CASSYPTRSANYGYTF TGTGCCAGCAGCTACCCGACAAGGAGTGCTAACTATGGCTACACCTTC
TRBJ1-4 TRBV11-2 - - CASSSGLGLFF TGTGCCAGCAGCTCCGGCCTAGGACTGTTTTTT
TRBJ2-7 TRBV4-1 - - CASSRESLSYEQYF TGCGCCAGCAGCCGAGAGTCCCTCTCCTACGAGCAGTACTTC
TRBJ1-5 TRBV2 - - CASSGGQFNQPQHF TGTGCCAGCAGTGGAGGACAGTTCAATCAGCCCCAGCATTTT
TRBJ1-2 TRBV15 few - CATSDRRPSYGYTF TGTGCCACCAGCGACAGACGGCCCTCCTATGGCTACACCTTC
TRBJ2-1 TRBV20-1 - - CSAISAGSYNEQFF TGCAGTGCCATCTCGGCGGGATCTTACAATGAGCAGTTCTTC
TRBJ2-4 TRBV3-1 - - CASSQDLGANGNIQYF TGTGCCAGCAGCCAAGATCTGGGAGCCAACGGGAACATTCAGTACTTC
TRBJ2-7 TRBV11-2 - - CASSLIARAYEQYF TGTGCCAGCAGCTTAATTGCCAGAGCCTACGAGCAGTACTTC
TRBJ2-7 TRBV4-2 - - CASSHEVNSYEQYF TGTGCCAGCAGCCACGAGGTGAACTCCTACGAGCAGTACTTC
TRBJ1-2 TRBV7-9 - - CASSSINGELYGYTF TGTGCCAGCAGCTCCATAAATGGGGAGCTATATGGCTACACCTTC
TRBJ2-1 TRBV12-3/TRBV12-4 - - CASSVPPGTPISYNEQFF TGTGCCAGCAGTGTCCCCCCCGGGACGCCGATCTCCTACAATGAGCAGTTCTTC
TRBJ1-1 TRBV7-9 - TRBD1 CASSPPLGQGVGGAEAFF TGTGCCAGCAGCCCCCCCCTAGGGCAGGGGGTTGGTGGGGCTGAAGCTTTCTTT
TRBJ2-5 TRBV3-1 - TRBD1 CASSPGTGFFETQYF TGTGCCAGCAGCCCCGGGACAGGGTTTTTCGAGACCCAGTACTTC
TRBJ1-1 TRBV30 - - CAWSVEGWNTEAFF TGTGCCTGGAGTGTTGAGGGTTGGAACACTGAAGCTTTCTTT
TRBJ1-1 TRBV20-1 - TRBD1 CSARVQGGDTEAFF TGCAGTGCTAGAGTACAGGGGGGCGACACTGAAGCTTTCTTT
TRBJ2-1 TRBV7-9 - TRBD2 CASSLVGTRGDEQFF TGTGCCAGCAGCTTAGTGGGGACTAGAGGCGATGAGCAGTTCTTC
TRBJ2-3 TRBV11-3 - TRBD2 CASSLAPGLDRDTQYF TGTGCCAGCAGCTTAGCCCCAGGACTAGATCGGGATACGCAGTATTTT
TRBJ2-1 TRBV7-2 - - CASSLEGRWHNEQFF TGTGCCAGCAGCTTAGAGGGCAGATGGCACAATGAGCAGTTCTTC
TRBJ1-2 TRBV15 - - CATSREAGPLNYGYTF TGTGCCACCAGCAGAGAGGCCGGGCCACTAAACTATGGCTACACCTTC
TRBJ2-1 TRBV6-2/TRBV6-3 - - CASSLARERDKVMFF TGTGCCAGCAGTTTGGCGAGGGAACGGGACAAAGTCATGTTCTTC
TRBJ1-4 TRBV7-9 few - CASSATGKGNEKLFF TGTGCCAGCAGCGCCACAGGGAAGGGAAATGAAAAACTGTTTTTT
TRBJ2-1 TRBV6-5 few - CASSPHLAEQFF TGTGCCAGCAGCCCCCATCTGGCTGAGCAGTTCTTC
TRBJ2-5 TRBV13 - - CASSSRRKGGETQYF TGTGCCAGCAGCTCCCGGAGGAAGGGGGGAGAGACCCAGTACTTC
TRBJ1-4 TRBV5-1 - - CASSSPGGGGEKLFF TGCGCCAGCAGCTCGCCGGGGGGAGGAGGAGAAAAACTGTTTTTT
TRBJ1-6 TRBV21-1 - - CASSKLRDRGHNSPPHF TGTGCCAGCAGCAAACTCCGGGACAGGGGTCATAATTCACCCCCCCACTTT
TRBJ2-7 TRBV28 - TRBD2 CASSGGTSFAYEQYF TGTGCCAGCAGTGGGGGGACTAGCTTCGCCTACGAGCAGTACTTC
TRBJ1-6 TRBV7-2 - - CASSDAPRGRGSYNSPLHF TGTGCCAGCAGCGACGCTCCCAGGGGTCGTGGCTCCTATAATTCACCCCTCCACTTT
TRBJ1-1 TRBV7-9 - - CASSLVYGEAFF TGTGCCAGCAGCTTAGTTTACGGAGAAGCTTTCTTT
TRBJ2-7 TRBV15 - - CATSRGTPNYEQYF TGTGCCACCAGCAGAGGAACACCAAACTACGAGCAGTACTTC
TRBJ2-1 TRBV4-2 few TRBD2 CASSLLAGPALYNEQFF TGTGCCAGCAGCCTTCTAGCGGGGCCAGCCCTCTACAATGAGCAGTTCTTC
TRBJ2-1 TRBV14 few - CASSQRAGIYNEQFF TGTGCCAGCAGCCAACGAGCGGGCATCTACAATGAGCAGTTCTTC
TRBJ2-1 TRBV7-9 few TRBD2 CASTSGGPHEQFF TGTGCCAGTACTAGCGGGGGGCCCCATGAGCAGTTCTTC
TRBJ2-1 TRBV13 - - CTSSFHSNEQFF TGTACCAGCAGCTTTCATTCCAATGAGCAGTTCTTC
TRBJ2-4 TRBV6-1 - TRBD1 CASSPFGTDLAKNIQYF TGTGCCAGCAGTCCCTTTGGGACAGATCTAGCCAAAAACATTCAGTACTTC
TRBJ2-1 TRBV7-9 - - CASRHTTGIGLDEQFF TGTGCCAGCAGACATACGACAGGAATTGGATTGGATGAGCAGTTCTTC
TRBJ2-4 TRBV15 - - CATSILRALAKNIQYF TGTGCCACCAGCATTTTGCGGGCGCTAGCCAAAAACATTCAGTACTTC
TRBJ2-2 TRBV12-3/TRBV12-4 - TRBD1 CASRGTGGTGELFF TGTGCCAGCAGGGGGACAGGGGGGACCGGGGAGCTGTTTTTT
TRBJ1-1 TRBV6-4 once TRBD1 CASRGQGGSEAFF TGTGCCAGCAGGGGACAGGGAGGATCTGAAGCTTTCTTT
TRBJ2-7 TRBV7-2 - TRBD1 CASSLYRGDEQYF TGTGCCAGCAGCTTGTACAGGGGGGACGAGCAGTACTTC